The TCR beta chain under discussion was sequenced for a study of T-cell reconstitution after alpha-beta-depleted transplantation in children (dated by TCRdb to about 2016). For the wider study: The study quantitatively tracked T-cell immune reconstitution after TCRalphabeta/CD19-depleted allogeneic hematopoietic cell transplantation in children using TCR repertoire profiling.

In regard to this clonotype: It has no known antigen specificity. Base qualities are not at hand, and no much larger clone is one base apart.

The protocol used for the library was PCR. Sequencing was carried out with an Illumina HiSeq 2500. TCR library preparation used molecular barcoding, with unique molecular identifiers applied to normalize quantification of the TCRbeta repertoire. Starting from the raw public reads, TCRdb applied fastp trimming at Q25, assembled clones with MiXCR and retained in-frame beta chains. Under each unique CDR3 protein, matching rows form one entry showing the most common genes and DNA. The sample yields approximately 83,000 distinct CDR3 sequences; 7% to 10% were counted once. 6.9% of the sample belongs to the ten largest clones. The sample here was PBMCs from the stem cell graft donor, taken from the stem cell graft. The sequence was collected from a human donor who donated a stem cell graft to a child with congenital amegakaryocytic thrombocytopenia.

The CDR3 in this case is CSARDFEASGQLRPYNEQFF. The DNA is TGCAGTGCTAGAGATTTTGAGGCTAGCGGGCAACTCAGACCCTACAATGAGCAGTTCTTC. This sequence uses TRBV20-1 and TRBJ2-1; the junction holds 8 bases that match TRBD2. V ends up 0 bases short and J 2 bases short, with an unmatched junction base count of 18. Based on the germline V gene (reference sequence), the CDR1 and CDR2 sequences are DFQATT and SNEGSKA. The CDR3 contains 20 residues, cysteine and phenylalanine counted. The entry retains the CDR3 DNA only, 60 bases that are in frame from base 1.